The 5 T cell receptor beta chains given below trace back to one sample, sequenced in a study of shared clonotypes between healthy human individuals. TCRdb's copy holds only in-frame clones and misses some; the assay was immunoSEQ multiplex PCR. The table records 2 million to 2.5 million clones, more than 90% of them present only once. The sample comprised naive CD4+ T cells sorted from blood. Subset denoted: CD45RA+ positively selected. The receptors shown here come from a man younger than 35 in good health.

This rearrangement joins TRBV5-4 to TRBJ2-1, with TRBD2 identical over 16 bases. There are 16 residues in the CDR3. V lost 4 bases, J lost 7 bases, and 5 bases stayed unmatched. Germline V gene lookup returns CDR1 SGHNT and CDR2 YYREEE (reference sequence). Here the CDR3 reads CASSIGTSGRGNEQFF. CDR3 DNA: TGTGCCAGCAGCATAGGGACTAGCGGGAGGGGTAATGAGCAGTTCTTC.

The chain has TRBV18 and TRBJ2-5, with TRBD1 matching over 10 bases. Germline V lookup: CDR1 KGHSH, CDR2 LQKENI. The CDR3 has 17 amino acids. After removal of 5 bases from V and 4 bases from J, the junction contained 13 bases not matched to a gene. This CDR3 is CASSSSLLTGGRETQYF. The DNA of the CDR3 is TGTGCCAGCTCATCATCCCTATTGACAGGGGGCAGAGAGACCCAGTACTTC.

The chain employs TRBV7-9 and TRBJ2-5, with D unresolved. The CDR3 runs 12 residues. Germline-derived CDR1 and CDR2 are SEHNR and FQNEAQ (reference sequence). Trimming stripped 5 bases from V and 4 bases from J, with 8 bases between. CDR3 residues: CASSRIVETQYF. CDR3 DNA: TGTGCCAGCAGCCGCATCGTAGAGACCCAGTACTTC.

The chain has TRBV18 and TRBJ1-2, with 7 bases identical to TRBD1. V lost 8 bases to trimming and J lost 4 bases; unmatched junction nucleotides: 10. The CDR3 contains 14 residues. Germline CDR1 and CDR2: KGHSH and LQKENI. CDR3: CASTRGAGSYGYTF. For the CDR3, the DNA is TGTGCCAGCACCAGGGGGGCTGGAAGCTATGGCTACACCTTC.

This chain links TRBV4-1 with TRBJ1-1; D possibly corresponds to TRBD1 (5 bases). Per the germline V gene, CDR1 is MGHRA and CDR2 is YSYEKL. The CDR3 loop spans 15 amino acids. With 1 base removed from V and 0 bases from J, the gap between germline ends came to 9 bases. The CDR3 region has the DNA TGCGCCAGCAGCCAAGGGACACGGCTGAACACTGAAGCTTTCTTT. Translated: CASSQGTRLNTEAFF.